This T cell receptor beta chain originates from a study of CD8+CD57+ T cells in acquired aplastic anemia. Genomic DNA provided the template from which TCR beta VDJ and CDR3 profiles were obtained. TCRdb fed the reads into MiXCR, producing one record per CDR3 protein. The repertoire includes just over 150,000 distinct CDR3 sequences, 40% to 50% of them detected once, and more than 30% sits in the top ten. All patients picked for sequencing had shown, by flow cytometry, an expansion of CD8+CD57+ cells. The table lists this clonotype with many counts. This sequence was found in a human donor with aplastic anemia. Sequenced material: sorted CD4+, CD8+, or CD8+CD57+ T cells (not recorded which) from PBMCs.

The CDR3 nucleotides are TGTGCCACCGGGAGGGGCACTGAAGCTTTCTTT. It codes for CATGRGTEAFF. This sequence joins TRBV24-1 and TRBJ1-1; D perhaps matches TRBD1 (5 bases). Trimming removed 9 bases from V and 4 bases from J, with 8 bases in between. The germline V gene has CDR1 KGHDR and CDR2 SFDVKD. The CDR3 runs 11 residues.